This T cell receptor beta chain is drawn from a study of blood T cell repertoires in COVID-19. Study summary: PBMCs, B-cell-depleted T cells, or T cells provided the cDNA or gDNA that made up the material.

Measured with immunoSEQ multiplex PCR; TCRdb has only the in-frame clones, and not every one. The table has about 300,000 clones, just under 90% seen once. What was sequenced was peripheral blood. This sequence originates from a woman aged 25 to 45 with COVID-19, enrolled during active disease.

CDR3 nucleotide sequence: TGTGCCAGCAAGGCGGGCACAGATACGCAGTATTTT. Residues: CASKAGTDTQYF. The rearrangement joins TRBV28 to TRBJ2-3; D remains unclear. CDR1 is MDHEN, CDR2 SYDVKM, per germline. CDR3 length: 12 amino acids. V shed 7 bases and J shed 1 base, with 6 bases lying between them.